This TCR beta chain was captured by sequencing in a study of T-cell reconstitution after alpha-beta-depleted transplantation in children. V lost 7 bases and J lost 3; bases outside the gene matches: 7. CDR3 size: 15 residues. Per germline, CDR1 SNHLY and CDR2 FYNNEI. Unique molecular identifiers featured in how the TCRbeta library was prepared. TCRdb re-called the PCR reads through MiXCR, storing one row per CDR3 protein. The sample records about 200,000 distinct CDR3 sequences, approximately 6.9% being singletons. The starting material was PBMCs, obtained before TCRalphabeta/CD19-depleted stem cell transplant. The chain combines TRBV2 with TRBJ2-1; TRBD2 matches at 9 bases. This TCR derives from a boy between 2 and 15 years old with acute lymphoblastic leukemia, due to receive a stem cell transplant. The CDR3 protein is CASKETSGVYNEQFF. The CDR3, as DNA: TGTGCCAGCAAAGAGACTAGCGGTGTCTACAATGAGCAGTTCTTC. Supplemented by reference TRBV2 and TRBJ2-1, the full variable domain reads EPEVTQTPSHQVTQMGQEVILRCVPISNHLYFYWYRQILGQKVEFLVSFYNNEISEKSEIFDDQFSVERPDGSNFTLKIRSTKLEDSAMYFCASKETSGVYNEQFFGPGTRLTVL.